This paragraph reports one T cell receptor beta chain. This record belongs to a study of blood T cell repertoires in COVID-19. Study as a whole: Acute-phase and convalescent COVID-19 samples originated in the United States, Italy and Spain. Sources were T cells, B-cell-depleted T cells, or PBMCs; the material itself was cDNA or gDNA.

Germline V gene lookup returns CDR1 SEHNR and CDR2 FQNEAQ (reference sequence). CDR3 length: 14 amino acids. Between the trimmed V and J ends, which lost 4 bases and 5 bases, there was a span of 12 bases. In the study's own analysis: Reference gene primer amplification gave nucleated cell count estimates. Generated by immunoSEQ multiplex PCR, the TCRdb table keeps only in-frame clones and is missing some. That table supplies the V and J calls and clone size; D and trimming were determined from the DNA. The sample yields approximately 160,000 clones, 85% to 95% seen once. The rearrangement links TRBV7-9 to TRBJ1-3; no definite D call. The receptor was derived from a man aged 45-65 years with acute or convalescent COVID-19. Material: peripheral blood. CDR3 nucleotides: TGTGCCAGCAGCTATAGATCTCCTAGAAACACCATATATTTT. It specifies CASSYRSPRNTIYF.